Many counts were recorded for the clone carrying this T cell receptor beta chain. Researchers prepared the TCRbeta library using unique molecular identifiers, the study reports. TCRdb re-called the PCR reads with MiXCR, one entry per CDR3 protein. The table records approximately 240,000 distinct CDR3 sequences, over 9.5% of them present only once. This entry comes from a study of T-cell reconstitution after alpha-beta-depleted transplantation in children. Sequenced here: PBMCs from the stem cell graft donor, sampled from the stem cell graft. The sequence was collected from a human donor who donated a stem cell graft to a child with SCID.

Written as DNA, the CDR3 is TGTGCCAGCAGTTTAGGACTAGCGGGGGGTACCCAAGAGACCCAGTACTTC. The encoded protein is CASSLGLAGGTQETQYF. The V call is TRBV12-3 or TRBV12-4, the J call TRBJ2-5, with TRBD2 matching over 13 bases. The V segment lost 1 base and the J segment 1 base; nucleotides outside the gene matches: 3. The CDR3 is made up of 17 amino acids.